This T cell receptor beta chain was captured by sequencing in a study of blood T cell repertoires in COVID-19. The CDR3 covers 14 residues. CDR1 is SGHTA and CDR2 is FQGNSA in the germline V gene. The germline V and J ends were trimmed by 6 bases and 4 bases, with 13 bases remaining between them. This clone was observed a few times. Method: immunoSEQ multiplex PCR; TCRdb's copy keeps in-frame clones and lacks some. The sample records roughly 84,000 clones, roughly 80% being singletons. The clonotype comes from a woman aged 50 to 60 with acute or convalescent COVID-19. The specimen was peripheral blood. The rearrangement uses TRBV7-2 and TRBJ1-3; D is possibly TRBD1 (6 bases). The CDR3 nucleotides are TGTGCCAGCAGTTCTACAGGGTCGGGAAACACCATATATTTT. Residues: CASSSTGSGNTIYF.